Each of the 16 T cell receptor beta chains below was sequenced from the same sample in a study of cytomegalovirus exposure and HLA in healthy donors. The study ran its PCR with 60 Vbeta and 13 Jbeta primers. Assay: immunoSEQ multiplex PCR; the TCRdb copy retains only in-frame clones and omits some. The sample includes about 180,000 clones, roughly 87% of them seen just once. Material for sequencing was PBMCs. The receptors were gathered from a middle-aged man in good health and CMV-seronegative.

The V and J genes are TRBV6-6 and TRBJ2-7, with D unclear. CDR3 length: 14 residues. With 2 bases removed from V and 2 bases from J, the gap between germline ends came to 10 bases. The germline CDR1 and CDR2 sequences are MNHNY and SVGAGI (reference sequence). The DNA of the CDR3 is TGTGCCAGCAGTTACCGCCCTGGAGCCTACGAGCAGTACTTC. The encoded protein is CASSYRPGAYEQYF.

V gene TRBV28 combines with J gene TRBJ1-1; 7 bases fit TRBD1. The germline CDR1 and CDR2 sequences are MDHEN and SYDVKM. The CDR3 is 16 amino acids. The junction had 11 bases not matched to a gene; V was cut back by 6 bases and J by 1 base. The CDR3 protein is CASRRRQGPRNTEAFF. In DNA, the CDR3 is TGTGCCAGCAGGAGACGACAGGGCCCCCGGAACACTGAAGCTTTCTTT.

This clone has just a few counts. V gene TRBV29-1 combines with J gene TRBJ1-1; no clear D gene. The CDR3 totals 13 residues. The germline V and J ends were trimmed by 1 base and 1 base, with 7 bases remaining between them. In germline, CDR1 is SQVTM, CDR2 ANQGSEA. DNA of the CDR3: TGCAGCGTTGAAGTGCGCTCGAACACTGAAGCTTTCTTT. Its translation is CSVEVRSNTEAFF.

This chain uses TRBV28 with TRBJ2-7, with 8 positions matching TRBD1. Germline CDR1 reads MDHEN; CDR2 reads SYDVKM. V dropped 2 bases and J dropped 1; count of bases not matched to a gene: 4. This CDR3 is built from 15 residues. Written as DNA, the CDR3 is TGTGCCAGCAGTTTAAGGACAGGGTTTTCCTACGAGCAGTACTTC. Translated, it gives CASSLRTGFSYEQYF.

This chain uses TRBV9 with TRBJ2-5; 8 bases match TRBD1. The CDR3 is 17 amino acids. With 1 base clipped from V and 2 bases from J, the junction kept 10 bases outside the gene matches. Germline V gene sequence: CDR1 SGDLS, CDR2 YYNGEE. CDR3 DNA: TGTGCCAGCAGCGTAACCCCGGGACAGGTGGGACAAGAGACCCAGTACTTC. It encodes CASSVTPGQVGQETQYF.

The chain couples TRBV19 to TRBJ1-2; 7 nucleotides align to TRBD1. J lost 0 bases, V lost 7 bases, and 8 bases had no gene match. The CDR3 extends over 15 amino acids. CDR1 is LNHDA and CDR2 is SQIVND in the germline V gene (reference sequence). CDR3 DNA sequence: TGTGCCAGTACTCCAGGACAGGCAGCTAACTATGGCTACACCTTC. Translating gives CASTPGQAANYGYTF.

The chain uses TRBV19 and TRBJ2-5; 7 nucleotides line up with TRBD2. Trimming cost V 6 bases and J 2 bases; bases outside gene matches: 0. CDR1 and CDR2 from the germline V gene are LNHDA and SQIVND (reference sequence). This CDR3 has 12 residues. The CDR3 DNA follows: TGTGCCAGTAGCGGGAGGCAAGAGACCCAGTACTTC. It yields the protein CASSGRQETQYF.

This clone was counted a single time. The V gene is TRBV30, the J gene TRBJ1-6; D uncertain. The CDR3 is 16 amino acids. V dropped 0 bases and J dropped 0 bases, with 9 bases sitting between them. Germline loops: CDR1 GTSNPN, CDR2 SVGIG (reference sequence). In DNA form, the CDR3 reads TGTGCCTGGAGTGTACTAGAGAGCTCCTATAATTCACCCCTCCACTTT. This sequence encodes CAWSVLESSYNSPLHF.

CDR3 sequence: CASSLRGGQYNEQFF. In nucleotides, the CDR3 is TGCGCCAGCAGCTTGCGAGGGGGCCAGTACAATGAGCAGTTCTTC. This chain joins TRBV5-1 and TRBJ2-1, with 7 bases lining up with TRBD1. Trimming at V came to 1 base and at J to 4 bases, leaving 5 bases not matched to a gene. The CDR3 has 15 amino acids. The germline CDR1 and CDR2 sequences are SGHRS and YFSETQ.

V is TRBV7-9 and J is TRBJ2-2; D might be TRBD2 (6 bases). The CDR3 loop spans 15 amino acids. Germline CDR1 reads SEHNR; CDR2 reads FQNEAQ (reference sequence). V was shortened by 7 bases and J by 0 bases, with 12 bases between the two germline ends. CDR3 amino acids: CASTVGGSNTGELFF. CDR3 coding DNA: TGTGCCAGCACCGTGGGGGGTTCGAACACCGGGGAGCTGTTTTTT.

This clone was picked up a small number of times. The chain combines TRBV7-2 with TRBJ1-5; D remains unclear. The germline gives CDR1 SGHTA, CDR2 FQGNSA. V lost 3 bases and J 5 bases, leaving 8 bases between the germline ends. The length of the CDR3 is 13 residues. The CDR3 here is CASSFRLDQPQHF. DNA for the CDR3: TGTGCCAGCAGCTTCCGTTTAGATCAGCCCCAGCATTTT. Full variable domain (missing parts from reference TRBV7-2 and TRBJ1-5): GAGVSQSPSNKVTEKGKDVELRCDPISGHTALYWYRQSLGQGLEFLIYFQGNSAPDKSGLPSDRFSAERTGGSVSTLTIQRTQQEDSAVYLCASSFRLDQPQHFGDGTRLSIL.

The J gene is TRBJ2-3, the V gene TRBV5-5, with TRBD2 identical over 8 bases. With 2 bases clipped from V and 1 base from J, the junction kept 0 bases outside the gene matches. CDR1 SGHKS and CDR2 YYEKEE come from the germline V gene (reference sequence). This CDR3 has 14 residues. The CDR3 region has the DNA TGTGCCAGCAGCTTAGCGGGGGGCACAGATACGCAGTATTTT. This gives the protein CASSLAGGTDTQYF.

This clone appeared a single time. The CDR3 is CASSLDSSNQPQHF. The CDR3 DNA follows: TGCGCCAGCAGCCTAGACAGTTCCAATCAGCCCCAGCATTTT. V and J are TRBV5-1 and TRBJ1-5; tentative D call: TRBD1 (5 bases). This CDR3 spans 14 amino acids. Germline assignment: CDR1 SGHRS and CDR2 YFSETQ. V was pared by 4 bases and J by 3 bases, with 11 bases between.

The genes are TRBV9 and TRBJ2-3; D is possibly TRBD1 (7 bases). The CDR3 runs to 16 residues. Trimming took off 4 bases at V and 6 bases at J, with 21 bases between the two ends. Germline assignment: CDR1 SGDLS and CDR2 YYNGEE. CDR3 sequence: CASSTGGVGGLDTQYF. DNA of the CDR3: TGTGCCAGCAGCACCGGCGGGGTAGGGGGCTTGGATACGCAGTATTTT.

This chain links TRBV28 with TRBJ2-3; 8 positions agree with TRBD1. CDR1 MDHEN and CDR2 SYDVKM come from the germline V gene. The trim removed 4 bases at V and 5 bases at J, leaving 8 bases unmatched. This CDR3 has 15 residues. As DNA, the CDR3 is TGTGCCAGCAGTTCTCCCAGGGGGCTCAAAGATACGCAGTATTTT. It encodes CASSSPRGLKDTQYF.

As DNA, the CDR3 is TGTGCCAGTAGCCCAAGGACTAGCGCCTCCTACGAGCAGTACTTC. This gives the protein CASSPRTSASYEQYF. The V and J genes are TRBV19 and TRBJ2-7; 9 bases are shared with TRBD2. The CDR3 runs 15 residues. V shed 6 bases, J shed 0 bases, and the junction held 6 bases outside the gene matches. Per the germline V gene, CDR1 is LNHDA and CDR2 is SQIVND (reference sequence).